The 15 T cell receptor beta chains given below trace back to one sample, sequenced in a study of blood T cell repertoires in COVID-19 (dated by TCRdb to between 2020 and 2021). The library was obtained by the immunoSEQ multiplex PCR assay. Drawn from immuneACCESS, this table holds only the in-frame rearrangements with V and J called that TCRdb kept. Clones are partly lost; checked studies trace under half to an unresolved V gene and leave the rest unexplained. This sample holds approximately 47,000 clones; about 87% were observed only once. The ten largest clones add up to roughly an eighth of the sample. Sequencing input: peripheral blood. All receptors come from a human donor with active COVID-19. The donor label of this sample is uncertain.

The chain couples TRBV7-9 to TRBJ1-4; TRBD1 aligns across 7 bases. Germline V CDR1 and CDR2: SEHNR, FQNEAQ (reference sequence). The CDR3 extends over 17 amino acids. V was pared by 5 bases and J by 2 bases, with 11 bases of the junction left unmatched. The CDR3 here is CASSQQGSRDTNEKLFF. CDR3 bases: TGTGCCAGCAGCCAACAGGGGTCCCGGGACACTAATGAAAAACTGTTTTTT.

This sequence joins TRBV20-1 and TRBJ2-3, with D possibly matching TRBD2 (5 bases). Germline CDR1 and CDR2: DFQATT and SNEGSKA (reference sequence). Trimming pared 3 bases from V and 5 bases from J, leaving 15 bases between. This CDR3 comprises 14 residues. This CDR3 is CSASGGPPRDTQYF. In DNA form, the CDR3 reads TGCAGTGCTAGTGGCGGGCCCCCCCGAGATACGCAGTATTTT.

The chain has TRBV7-3 and TRBJ2-1, with 10 positions matching TRBD2. The CDR3 sequence is 16 residues long. The germline V gene encodes CDR1 SGHTA and CDR2 FQGTGA. J gave up 4 bases and V 5 bases, and 8 bases lay outside the gene matches. Written as DNA, the CDR3 is TGTGCCAGCAGCCCAGGACTAGCGGAGGCGTACAATGAGCAGTTCTTC. Translation gives CASSPGLAEAYNEQFF.

V gene TRBV9 combines with J gene TRBJ2-2; the match to TRBD2 covers 9 bases. Germline trimming cut 3 bases from V and 4 bases from J; bases unmatched to any gene: 10. The V gene's germline CDR1 is SGDLS and CDR2 YYNGEE. This CDR3 comprises 17 residues. CDR3 region: CASSATGSGRGTGELFF. The CDR3 DNA reads TGTGCCAGCAGCGCCACCGGTAGCGGGAGAGGCACCGGGGAGCTGTTTTTT. The full variable domain, its missing parts supplied by reference TRBV9 and TRBJ2-2, is DSGVTQTPKHLITATGQRVTLRCSPRSGDLSVYWYQQSLDQGLQFLIQYYNGEERAKGNILERFSAQQFPDLHSELNLSSLELGDSALYFCASSATGSGRGTGELFFGEGSRLTVL.

The chain is built from TRBV5-4 and TRBJ1-2; D ambiguous. CDR1 is SGHNT, CDR2 YYREEE, per germline (reference sequence). The CDR3 extends over 12 amino acids. V was trimmed by 1 base and J by 5 bases, leaving 6 bases between them. CDR3 sequence (DNA): TGTGCCAGCAGCTTGCCAGGTTATGGCTACACCTTC. Its translation: CASSLPGYGYTF.

As regards this clone: Different DNA sequences within this sample yield the same CDR3. The chain couples TRBV30 to TRBJ1-3, with 7 bases lining up with TRBD1. With V trimmed by 0 bases and J by 4 bases, 3 bases remained unmatched. The germline V gene has CDR1 GTSNPN and CDR2 SVGIG (reference sequence). CDR3 length: 14 residues. The CDR3 loop is CAWSVGTAGNTIYF. The CDR3 DNA follows: TGTGCCTGGAGTGTAGGGACAGCCGGAAACACCATATATTTT.

The chain combines TRBV3-1 (or the pseudogene TRBV3-2) with TRBJ2-3, with D maybe TRBD1 (6 bases). The CDR3 consists of 15 residues. Per germline, CDR1 LGHDT and CDR2 YNNKEL (reference sequence). Trimming shortened V by 4 bases and J by 1 base, and 12 bases separated the two germline ends. The CDR3 sequence: CASSPRAGGTDTQYF. The DNA for the CDR3 is TGTGCCAGCAGCCCCAGGGCAGGGGGCACAGATACGCAGTATTTT.

This rearrangement joins TRBV12-3 or TRBV12-4 to TRBJ1-1, with 7 positions matching TRBD1. The CDR3 has 13 residues. Trimming at V came to 3 bases and at J to 4 bases, leaving 2 bases not matched to a gene. CDR3 nucleotide sequence: TGTGCCAGCAGTTTGGACAGGCTCACTGAAGCTTTCTTT. Its translation is CASSLDRLTEAFF.

The chain links TRBV2 to TRBJ2-3, with no clear D. This CDR3 is built from 15 residues. V lost 0 bases to trimming and J lost 2 bases, with 9 bases between them. The V gene's germline CDR1 is SNHLY and CDR2 FYNNEI. CDR3 in amino acids: CASSEAGHPTDTQYF. CDR3 nucleotide sequence: TGTGCCAGCAGTGAAGCTGGGCACCCCACAGATACGCAGTATTTT.

The chain couples TRBV28 to TRBJ1-6; a weak D match, TRBD1 (5 bases). The CDR3 spans 13 residues. Trimming stripped 4 bases from V and 10 bases from J, with 11 bases between. Germline lookup yields CDR1 MDHEN and CDR2 SYDVKM. The chain's CDR3 is CASSSGLGSPLHF. The CDR3 coding sequence is TGTGCCAGCAGTTCAGGGTTAGGATCACCCCTCCACTTT.

The chain links TRBV7-9 to TRBJ2-1, with D perhaps matching TRBD2 (6 bases). V was clipped by 7 bases and J by 10 bases, with 20 bases between them. Per germline, CDR1 SEHNR and CDR2 FQNEAQ (reference sequence). The CDR3 is 14 amino acids. The CDR3 region has the DNA TGTGCCAGCATCAAAGCGGGCTCGCCCAGCGAGCAGTTCTTC. Translating it yields CASIKAGSPSEQFF. The whole variable domain, remainder taken from reference TRBV7-9 and TRBJ2-1, is DTGVSQNPRHKITKRGQNVTFRCDPISEHNRLYWYRQTLGQGPEFLTYFQNEAQLEKSRLLSDRFSAERPKGSFSTLEIQRTEQGDSAMYLCASIKAGSPSEQFFGPGTRLTVL.

The rearrangement links TRBV9 to TRBJ2-3; 12 bases are a match to TRBD2. CDR1 is SGDLS and CDR2 is YYNGEE in the germline V gene. The CDR3 loop spans 16 amino acids. The junction had 5 bases not matched to a gene; V was cut back by 0 bases and J by 6 bases. Written as DNA, the CDR3 is TGTGCCAGCAGCGTAGCAGCTAGCGGGAGGGGGGATACGCAGTATTTT. Residues: CASSVAASGRGDTQYF.

Regarding this clone: A junction end diverges from the germline sequence, so it may reflect a read error. The rearrangement links TRBV23-1 to TRBJ2-7; TRBD1 might be the D (6 bases). TRBV23-1 is placed among ORFs of uncertain function. This CDR3 is built from 10 residues. CDR3 residues: CASRGHFGIF. The CDR3 coding sequence is TGCGCCAGCAGGGGACATTTTGGGATCTTC.

The chain recombines TRBV7-2 with TRBJ2-1; 7 bases are a match to TRBD2. The V gene's germline CDR1 is SGHTA and CDR2 FQGNSA. The CDR3 spans 15 residues. Trimming removed 6 bases from V and 2 bases from J; junction bases left unmatched: 7. The chain's CDR3 is CASSLLADTYNEQFF. Here the CDR3 DNA reads TGTGCCAGCAGTCTCCTAGCGGATACCTACAATGAGCAGTTCTTC. The entire variable domain, with the rest obtained from reference TRBV7-2 and TRBJ2-1, is as follows: GAGVSQSPSNKVTEKGKDVELRCDPISGHTALYWYRQSLGQGLEFLIYFQGNSAPDKSGLPSDRFSAERTGGSVSTLTIQRTQQEDSAVYLCASSLLADTYNEQFFGPGTRLTVL.

The chain employs TRBV7-8 and TRBJ1-2, with 7 positions matching TRBD1. This CDR3 contains 14 residues. With V trimmed by 5 bases and J by 5 bases, 8 bases remained unmatched. In germline, CDR1 is SGHVS, CDR2 FQNEAQ. The CDR3 is CASSPAGQTYGYTF. The CDR3 bases are TGTGCCAGCAGCCCTGCGGGACAGACGTATGGCTACACCTTC.